This T cell receptor (beta chain) is drawn from a study of T cells in Graves' hyperthyroidism and ophthalmopathy. Amplified TCR beta CDR3 regions came from RNA transcripts. The HTBI set primed first-round TCR CDR3 RT-PCR. TCRdb passed the multiplex PCR reads through MiXCR, listing each CDR3 protein once. The data contain under 350,000 distinct CDR3 sequences, less than 30% of them singletons. Germline CDR1 reads SGHTA; CDR2 reads FQGNSA. This CDR3 spans 15 amino acids. Trimming removed 0 bases from V and 2 bases from J; junction bases left unmatched: 3. This clonotype has a count of ten or more. This TCR came from a man aged 40-55 years with Graves' hyperthyroidism that later progressed to Graves' ophthalmopathy. This chain connects TRBV7-2 to TRBJ2-7; 8 nucleotides agree with TRBD1. The sample was blood. The CDR3 reads CASSLAQGVPYEQYF. The DNA for the CDR3 is TGTGCCAGCAGCTTAGCACAGGGGGTGCCCTACGAGCAGTACTTC.